A selection of T cell receptor beta chains follows, all from one sample in a study of metastatic and nonmetastatic thyroid tumors. MiXCR reprocessed the PCR reads for TCRdb. The repertoire holds some 10,000 clones, with under 30% as singletons. Sequencing input: tumor tissue. Source of these receptors: a female donor with papillary thyroid cancer or a benign thyroid nodule (not recorded which). Some clones in this sample may be carry-over from other donors' samples. The CDR3 runs from the conserved cysteine through the conserved F or W. Fields, in order: D gene, clone size, J gene, V gene, CDR3 DNA, CDR3 protein. The D gene is left open where the match is weak. The size field is filled for only some rows; it gives once, few, many or a size class.

>-|few|TRBJ2-2|TRBV6-5
TGTGCCATCAGCTATGGATCGAACACCGGGGAGCTGTTTTTT
CAISYGSNTGELFF
>-|-|TRBJ1-1|TRBV28
TGTGCCAGCAGTTTACGCAGGGAGAACACTGAAGCTTTCTTT
CASSLRRENTEAFF
>TRBD1|-|TRBJ1-2|TRBV20-1
TGCAGGGGAGACAGGGAGAATGGCTACACCTTC
CRGDRENGYTF
>-|-|TRBJ1-5|TRBV12-3/TRBV12-4
TGTGCCAGCAGTCCAAGGGGAAATCAGCCCCAGCATTTT
CASSPRGNQPQHF
>TRBD1|many|TRBJ1-1|TRBV4-1
TGCGCCAGCAGAAGTCAGGGGGCCCTCACTGAAGCTTTCTTT
CASRSQGALTEAFF
>-|medium-sized|TRBJ1-6|TRBV4-1
TGCGCCAGCAGCCAAGAAGGCTATTCACCCCTCCACTTT
CASSQEGYSPLHF
>-|-|TRBJ2-7|TRBV12-5
TGTGCTAGTGGCCGCACATCCTTCGATGAGCAGTACTTC
CASGRTSFDEQYF
>-|-|TRBJ2-7|TRBV20-1
TGCAGTGCCCCGTGGCTAGCCTACGAGCAGTACTTC
CSAPWLAYEQYF
>-|-|TRBJ1-2|TRBV24-1
TGTGCCACCAGTGATTTGCCGGCAGACTCAAGGGTCTATGGCTACACCTTC
CATSDLPADSRVYGYTF
>-|-|TRBJ2-1|TRBV12-3/TRBV12-4
TGTGCCAGCAGCCCGGGACCTCCCGCCTCCTACAATGGGCAGCTATTC
CASSPGPPASYNGQLF
>TRBD1|few|TRBJ1-1|TRBV10-2
TGCGCCAGCTCGGGACAGGGGGCGGCTGAAGCTTTCTTT
CASSGQGAAEAFF
>-|-|TRBJ1-1|TRBV19
TGTGCCAGTAATTTACAGGGTAAAGCTGAAGCTTTCTTT
CASNLQGKAEAFF
>-|-|TRBJ1-5|TRBV28
TGTGCCAGCAGTGCAGACAGGAATCAGCCCCAGCATTTT
CASSADRNQPQHF
>TRBD1|-|TRBJ2-7|TRBV3-1
TGTGCCAGCAGCTCGACAGGGGGGCCCTACGAGCAGTACTTC
CASSSTGGPYEQYF
>-|-|TRBJ2-7|TRBV10-3
TGTGCCATCAGACAGGACCTCTACGAGCAGTACTTC
CAIRQDLYEQYF
>-|-|TRBJ2-7|TRBV20-1
TGCAGTGCTAGAGATCCGGACATAAGCTCCTACGAGCAGTACTTC
CSARDPDISSYEQYF
>TRBD2|many|TRBJ2-5|TRBV18
TGTGCCAGCTCACCGGCCATAGCGGGAGGACAAGAGACCCAGTACTTC
CASSPAIAGGQETQYF
>TRBD1|-|TRBJ1-6|TRBV28
TGTGCCAGCAGTTCGGGACAGGAGAATTCACCCCTCCACTTT
CASSSGQENSPLHF
>-|-|TRBJ1-1|TRBV20-1
TGCAGTGCTAGCCCCTCGGGCTTATGGACTGAAGCTTTCTTT
CSASPSGLWTEAFF
>-|-|TRBJ1-3|TRBV10-3
TGTGCCATCAGTGCCGTCGGAGGGGGGCGGTCTGGAAACACCATATATTTT
CAISAVGGGRSGNTIYF
>-|-|TRBJ2-7|TRBV28
TGTGCCAGCAGTGTTTGGACTACCTCCTACGAGCAGTACTTC
CASSVWTTSYEQYF
>-|medium-sized|TRBJ1-2|TRBV28
TGTGCCAGCAGTGCAGTCCTTCCCTATGGCTACACCTTC
CASSAVLPYGYTF
>-|-|TRBJ2-7|TRBV20-1
TGCAGTGCTAGTGCCCCGACAGCAACCTACGAGCAGTACTTC
CSASAPTATYEQYF
>-|few|TRBJ2-7|TRBV6-1
TGTGCCAGCAGTGCCCCCACCAGGGGTATCGCCTACGAGCAGTACTTC
CASSAPTRGIAYEQYF
>-|once|TRBJ2-3|TRBV20-1
TGCAGTGCTAGCGGGAGCCTTGATACGCAGTATTTT
CSASGSLDTQYF
>TRBD2|medium-sized|TRBJ2-1|TRBV5-8
TGTGCCAGCAGCTTGTTCGTGGGAGGGCCTTTCAATGAGCAGTTCTTC
CASSLFVGGPFNEQFF
>TRBD1|-|TRBJ1-6|TRBV3-1
TGTGCCAGCAGCCCAACCGGGACAGGTAATTCACCCCTCCACTTT
CASSPTGTGNSPLHF
>-|-|TRBJ1-1|TRBV7-3
TGTGCCAGCAGCTTAAATCCAGGAACGGGGACTGAAGCTTTCTTT
CASSLNPGTGTEAFF
>-|many|TRBJ2-7|TRBV18
TGTGCCAGCTCCCTGGGGTATGGGGGTTCCGAGCAGTACTTC
CASSLGYGGSEQYF
>-|medium-sized|TRBJ1-3|TRBV2
TGTGCCAGCAGTGACAACTCTGGAAACACCATATATTTT
CASSDNSGNTIYF
>-|-|TRBJ1-2|TRBV19
TGTGCCAGTAGTATGGGATTCGGGTGGGGCTACACCTTC
CASSMGFGWGYTF
>TRBD1|-|TRBJ1-2|TRBV7-2
TGTGCCAGCAGCCCTGGACAGGGTGAAGGCTACACCTTC
CASSPGQGEGYTF
>-|many|TRBJ1-1|TRBV6-4
TGTGCCAGCAGAAGAAGTCACACCAGCAACACTGAAGCTTTCTTT
CASRRSHTSNTEAFF
>-|-|TRBJ2-7|TRBV7-9
TGTGCCAGCAGTCCCGGGAAGACACCCACTTACGAGCAGTACTTC
CASSPGKTPTYEQYF
>-|-|TRBJ2-7|TRBV30
TGTGCCTACTTGGGGGTTCGGGAGCAGTACTTC
CAYLGVREQYF
>-|-|TRBJ2-1|TRBV7-9
TGTGCCAGCAGCTTAAAGGATGAGCAGTTCTTC
CASSLKDEQFF
>-|many|TRBJ2-1|TRBV5-4
TGTGCCAGCAGCTTAGGTTGGGGGCGGTTCGGTTACAATGGGCAGTTCTTC
CASSLGWGRFGYNGQFF
>-|-|TRBJ2-7|TRBV27
TGTGCCAGCAGGGTGACAGTTCACTCCTACGAGCAGTACTTC
CASRVTVHSYEQYF
>-|few|TRBJ2-7|TRBV6-1
TGTGCCAGCAGGACCGGACGGCTCCCAAGGGTCGAGCAGTACTTC
CASRTGRLPRVEQYF